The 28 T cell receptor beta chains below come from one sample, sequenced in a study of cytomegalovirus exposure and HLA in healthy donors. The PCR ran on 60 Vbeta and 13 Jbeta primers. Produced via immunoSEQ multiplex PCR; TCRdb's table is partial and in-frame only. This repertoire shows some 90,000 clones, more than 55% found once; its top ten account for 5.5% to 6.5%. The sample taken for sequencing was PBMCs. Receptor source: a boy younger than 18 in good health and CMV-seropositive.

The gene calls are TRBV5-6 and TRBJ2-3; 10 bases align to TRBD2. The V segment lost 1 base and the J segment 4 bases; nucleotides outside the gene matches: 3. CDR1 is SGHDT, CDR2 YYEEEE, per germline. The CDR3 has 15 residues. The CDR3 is CASSLTSGTSDTQYF. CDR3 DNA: TGTGCCAGCAGCTTGACTAGCGGGACATCAGATACGCAGTATTTT.

Here the CDR3 reads CASQDYGYTF. CDR3 nucleotide sequence: TGTGCCAGCCAGGACTATGGCTACACCTTC. The gene calls are TRBV2 and TRBJ1-2; D gene uncertain. The CDR3 contains 10 residues. The V end was cut by 8 bases, the J end by 3 bases, with 4 bases between. From germline, CDR1 is SNHLY and CDR2 FYNNEI. The whole variable domain, remainder taken from reference TRBV2 and TRBJ1-2, is EPEVTQTPSHQVTQMGQEVILRCVPISNHLYFYWYRQILGQKVEFLVSFYNNEISEKSEIFDDQFSVERPDGSNFTLKIRSTKLEDSAMYFCASQDYGYTFGSGTRLTVV.

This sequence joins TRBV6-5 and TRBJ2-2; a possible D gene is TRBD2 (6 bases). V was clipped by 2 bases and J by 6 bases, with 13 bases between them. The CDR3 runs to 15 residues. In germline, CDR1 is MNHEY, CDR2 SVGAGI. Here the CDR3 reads CASSYRRGGAGELFF. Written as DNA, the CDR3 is TGTGCCAGCAGTTACAGGCGGGGAGGCGCCGGGGAGCTGTTTTTT.

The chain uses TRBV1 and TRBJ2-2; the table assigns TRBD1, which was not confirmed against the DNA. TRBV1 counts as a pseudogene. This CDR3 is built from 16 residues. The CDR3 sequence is CTSHTGIGLGTGELFF. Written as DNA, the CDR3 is TGCACCAGCCATACAGGGATAGGTTTGGGCACCGGGGAGCTGTTTTTT.

The CDR3 loop is CASSQGANYGYTF. CDR3 nucleotides: TGTGCCAGCTCACAGGGAGCTAACTATGGCTACACCTTC. The chain has TRBV18 and TRBJ1-2; D is unresolved. The V gene's germline CDR1 is KGHSH and CDR2 LQKENI. The CDR3 sequence is 13 residues long. Trimming shortened V by 4 bases and J by 0 bases, and 6 bases separated the two germline ends.

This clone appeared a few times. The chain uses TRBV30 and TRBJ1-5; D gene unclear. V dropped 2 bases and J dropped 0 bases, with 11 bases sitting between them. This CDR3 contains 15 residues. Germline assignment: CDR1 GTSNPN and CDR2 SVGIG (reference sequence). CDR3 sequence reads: CAWSPLQYSNQPQHF. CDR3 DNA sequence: TGTGCCTGGAGTCCATTGCAGTATAGCAATCAGCCCCAGCATTTT.

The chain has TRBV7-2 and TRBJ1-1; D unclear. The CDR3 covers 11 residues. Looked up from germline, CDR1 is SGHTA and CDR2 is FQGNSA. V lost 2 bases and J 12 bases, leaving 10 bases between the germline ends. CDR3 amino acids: CASSLLRRTFF. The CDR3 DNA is TGTGCCAGCAGCTTATTGCGTCGAACTTTCTTT.

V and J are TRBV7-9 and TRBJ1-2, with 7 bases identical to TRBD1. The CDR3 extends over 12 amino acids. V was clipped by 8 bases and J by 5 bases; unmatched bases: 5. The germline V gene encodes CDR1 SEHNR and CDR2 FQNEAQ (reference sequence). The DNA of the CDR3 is TGTGCCAGCGCCGGGACAGTGTATGGCTACACCTTC. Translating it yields CASAGTVYGYTF.

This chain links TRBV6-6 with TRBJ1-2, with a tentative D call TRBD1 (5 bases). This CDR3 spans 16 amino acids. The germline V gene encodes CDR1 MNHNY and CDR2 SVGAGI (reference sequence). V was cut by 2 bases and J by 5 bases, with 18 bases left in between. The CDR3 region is CASSYPFDRELYGYTF. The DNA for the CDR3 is TGTGCCAGCAGTTACCCTTTTGACAGAGAGTTATATGGCTACACCTTC.

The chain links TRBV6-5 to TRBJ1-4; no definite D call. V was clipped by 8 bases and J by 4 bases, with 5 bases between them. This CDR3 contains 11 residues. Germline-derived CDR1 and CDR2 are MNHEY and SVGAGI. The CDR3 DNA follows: TGTGCCAGCGGGCTTAATGAAAAACTGTTTTTT. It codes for CASGLNEKLFF.

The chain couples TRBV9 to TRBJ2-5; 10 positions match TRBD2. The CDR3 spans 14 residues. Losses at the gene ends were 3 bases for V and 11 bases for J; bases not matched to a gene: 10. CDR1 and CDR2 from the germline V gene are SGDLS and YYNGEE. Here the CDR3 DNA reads TGTGCCAGCAGCGCGCTAGCGGGAGCGGGGGAGCAGTACTTC. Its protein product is CASSALAGAGEQYF.

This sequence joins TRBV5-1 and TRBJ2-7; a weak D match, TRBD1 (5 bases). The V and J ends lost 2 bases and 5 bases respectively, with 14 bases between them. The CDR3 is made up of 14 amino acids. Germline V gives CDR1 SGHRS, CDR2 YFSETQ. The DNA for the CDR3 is TGCGCCAGCAGCTTTTTGGGGCATCTCGACGAGCAGTACTTC. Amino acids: CASSFLGHLDEQYF.

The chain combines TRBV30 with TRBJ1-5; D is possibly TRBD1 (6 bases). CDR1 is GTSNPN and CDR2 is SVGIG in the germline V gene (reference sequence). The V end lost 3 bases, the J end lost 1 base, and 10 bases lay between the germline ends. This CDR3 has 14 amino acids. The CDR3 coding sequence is TGTGCCTGGAGCGAGGGGGGGAGCAATCAGCCCCAGCATTTT. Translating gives CAWSEGGSNQPQHF.

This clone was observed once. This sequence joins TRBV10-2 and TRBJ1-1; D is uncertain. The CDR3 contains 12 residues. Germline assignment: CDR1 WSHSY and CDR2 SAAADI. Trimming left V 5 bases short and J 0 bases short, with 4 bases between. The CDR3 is CASSYMNTEAFF. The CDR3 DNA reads TGCGCCAGCAGTTACATGAACACTGAAGCTTTCTTT.

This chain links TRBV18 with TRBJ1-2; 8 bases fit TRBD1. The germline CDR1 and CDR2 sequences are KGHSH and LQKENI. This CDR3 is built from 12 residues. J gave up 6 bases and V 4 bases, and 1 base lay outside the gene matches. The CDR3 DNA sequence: TGTGCCAGCTCACAACAGGGGGATGGCTACACCTTC. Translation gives CASSQQGDGYTF. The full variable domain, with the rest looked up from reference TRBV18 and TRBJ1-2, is NAGVMQNPRHLVRRRGQEARLRCSPMKGHSHVYWYRQLPEEGLKFMVYLQKENIIDESGMPKERFSAEFPKEGPSILRIQQVVRGDSAAYFCASSQQGDGYTFGSGTRLTVV.

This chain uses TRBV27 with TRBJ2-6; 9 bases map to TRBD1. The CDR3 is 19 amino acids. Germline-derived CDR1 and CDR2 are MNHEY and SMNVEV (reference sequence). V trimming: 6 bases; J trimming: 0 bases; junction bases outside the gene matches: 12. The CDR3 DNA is TGTGCCAGCAGCTACTACCCGGGACAGGGCTCCTCTGGGGCCAACGTCCTGACTTTC. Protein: CASSYYPGQGSSGANVLTF.

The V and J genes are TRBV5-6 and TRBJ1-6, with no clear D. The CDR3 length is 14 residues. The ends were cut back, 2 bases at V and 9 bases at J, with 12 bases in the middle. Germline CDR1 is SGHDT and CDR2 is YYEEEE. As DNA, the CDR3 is TGTGCCAGCAGCTTTGGGAGGCGTGTTTCACCCCTCCACTTT. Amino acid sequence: CASSFGRRVSPLHF.

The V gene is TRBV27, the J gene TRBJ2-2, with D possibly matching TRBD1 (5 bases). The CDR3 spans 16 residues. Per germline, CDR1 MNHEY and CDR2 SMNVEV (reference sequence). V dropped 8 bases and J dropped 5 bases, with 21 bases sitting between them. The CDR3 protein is CASSPPRRAFTGELFF. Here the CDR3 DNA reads TGTGCCAGCTCCCCACCCCGCAGGGCGTTTACCGGGGAGCTGTTTTTT.

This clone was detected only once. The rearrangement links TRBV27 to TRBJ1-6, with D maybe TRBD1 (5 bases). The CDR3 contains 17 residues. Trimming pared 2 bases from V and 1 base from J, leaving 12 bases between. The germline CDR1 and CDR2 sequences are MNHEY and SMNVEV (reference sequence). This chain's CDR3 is CASSLGIRVSYNSPLHF. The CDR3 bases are TGTGCCAGCAGTTTAGGGATCAGGGTTTCCTATAATTCACCCCTCCACTTT.

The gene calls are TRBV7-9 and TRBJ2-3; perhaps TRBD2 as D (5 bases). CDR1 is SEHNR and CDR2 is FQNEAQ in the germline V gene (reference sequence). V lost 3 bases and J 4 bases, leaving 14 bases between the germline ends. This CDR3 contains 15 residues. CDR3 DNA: TGTGCCAGCAGCTTTGGGAGACGCGGCGCAGATACGCAGTATTTT. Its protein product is CASSFGRRGADTQYF. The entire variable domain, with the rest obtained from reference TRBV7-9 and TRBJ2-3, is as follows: DTGVSQNPRHKITKRGQNVTFRCDPISEHNRLYWYRQTLGQGPEFLTYFQNEAQLEKSRLLSDRFSAERPKGSFSTLEIQRTEQGDSAMYLCASSFGRRGADTQYFGPGTRLTVL.

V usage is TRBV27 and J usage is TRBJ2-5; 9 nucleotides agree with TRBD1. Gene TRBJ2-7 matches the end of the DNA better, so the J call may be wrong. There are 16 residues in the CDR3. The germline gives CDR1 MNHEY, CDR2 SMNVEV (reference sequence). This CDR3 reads CASRITGQGLSYEQYF. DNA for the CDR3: TGTGCCAGCAGGATTACGGGACAGGGACTCTCCTACGAGCAGTACTTC.

The CDR3 is CASSLAANSYTGELFF. Here the CDR3 DNA reads TGCGCCAGCAGCTTGGCCGCGAACAGTTACACCGGGGAGCTGTTTTTT. This chain links TRBV5-1 with TRBJ2-2, with D unclear. The CDR3 consists of 16 residues. The germline V and J ends were trimmed by 0 bases and 3 bases, with 12 bases remaining between them. Germline V gene data show CDR1 as SGHRS and CDR2 as YFSETQ.

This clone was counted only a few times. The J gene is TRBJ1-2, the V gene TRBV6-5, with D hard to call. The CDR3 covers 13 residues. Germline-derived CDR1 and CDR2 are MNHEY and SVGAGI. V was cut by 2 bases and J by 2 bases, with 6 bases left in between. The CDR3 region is CASSYVQNYGYTF. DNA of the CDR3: TGTGCCAGCAGTTACGTACAGAACTATGGCTACACCTTC.

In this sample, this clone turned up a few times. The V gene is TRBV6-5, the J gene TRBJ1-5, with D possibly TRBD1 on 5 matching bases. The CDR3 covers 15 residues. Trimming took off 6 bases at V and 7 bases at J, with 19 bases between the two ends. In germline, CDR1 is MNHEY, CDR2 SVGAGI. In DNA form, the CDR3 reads TGTGCCAGCAGCCCAACGGGGGGAACGGGACAGCCCCAGCATTTT. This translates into CASSPTGGTGQPQHF.

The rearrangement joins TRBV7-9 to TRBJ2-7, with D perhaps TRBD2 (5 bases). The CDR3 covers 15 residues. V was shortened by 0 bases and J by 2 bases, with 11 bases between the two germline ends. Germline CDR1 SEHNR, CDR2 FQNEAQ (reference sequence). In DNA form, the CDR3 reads TGTGCCAGCAGCTTAGCGGGCGGACTTACCTACGAGCAGTACTTC. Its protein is CASSLAGGLTYEQYF.

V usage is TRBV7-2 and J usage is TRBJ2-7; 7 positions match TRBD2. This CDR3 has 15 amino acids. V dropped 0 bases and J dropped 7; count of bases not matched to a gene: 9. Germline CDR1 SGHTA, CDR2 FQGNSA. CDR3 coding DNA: TGTGCCAGCAGCTTAGCTCCAACTAGCGTAAGGGAGCAGTACTTC. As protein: CASSLAPTSVREQYF.

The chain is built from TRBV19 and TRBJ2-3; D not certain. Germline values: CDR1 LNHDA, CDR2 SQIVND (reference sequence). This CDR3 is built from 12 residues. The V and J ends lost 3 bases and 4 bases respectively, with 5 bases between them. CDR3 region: CASSIQADTQYF. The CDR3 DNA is TGTGCCAGTAGTATCCAGGCAGATACGCAGTATTTT.

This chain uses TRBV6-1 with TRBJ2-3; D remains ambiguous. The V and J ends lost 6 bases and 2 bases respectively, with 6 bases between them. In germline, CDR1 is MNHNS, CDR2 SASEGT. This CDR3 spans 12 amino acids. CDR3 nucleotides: TGTGCCAGCAGCGACACCACAGATACGCAGTATTTT. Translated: CASSDTTDTQYF.